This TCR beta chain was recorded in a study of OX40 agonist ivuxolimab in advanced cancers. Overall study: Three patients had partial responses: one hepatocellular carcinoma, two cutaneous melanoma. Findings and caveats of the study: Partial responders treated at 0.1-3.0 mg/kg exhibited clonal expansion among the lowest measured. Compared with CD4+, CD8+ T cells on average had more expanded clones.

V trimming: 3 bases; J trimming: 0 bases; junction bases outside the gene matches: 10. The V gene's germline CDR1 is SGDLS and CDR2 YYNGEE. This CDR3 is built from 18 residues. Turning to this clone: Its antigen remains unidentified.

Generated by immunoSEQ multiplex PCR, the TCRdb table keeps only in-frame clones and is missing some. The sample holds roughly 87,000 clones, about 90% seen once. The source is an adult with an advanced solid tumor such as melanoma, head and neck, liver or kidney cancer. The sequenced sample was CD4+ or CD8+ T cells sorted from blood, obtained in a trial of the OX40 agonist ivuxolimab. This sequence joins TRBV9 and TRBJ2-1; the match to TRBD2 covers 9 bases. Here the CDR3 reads CASSASGNPLSSYNEQFF. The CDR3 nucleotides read TGTGCCAGCAGCGCTAGCGGGAACCCGCTAAGCTCCTACAATGAGCAGTTCTTC.